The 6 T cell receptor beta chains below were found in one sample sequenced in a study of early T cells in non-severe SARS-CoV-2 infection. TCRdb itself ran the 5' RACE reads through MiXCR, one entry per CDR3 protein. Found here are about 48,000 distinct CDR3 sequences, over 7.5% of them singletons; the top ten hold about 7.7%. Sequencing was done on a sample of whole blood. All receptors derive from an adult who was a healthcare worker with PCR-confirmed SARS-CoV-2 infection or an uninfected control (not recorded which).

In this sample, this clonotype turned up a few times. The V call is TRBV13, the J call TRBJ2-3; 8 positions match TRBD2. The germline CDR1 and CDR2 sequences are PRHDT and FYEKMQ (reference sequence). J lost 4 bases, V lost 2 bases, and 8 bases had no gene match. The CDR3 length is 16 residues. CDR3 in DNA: TGTGCCAGCAGCTTAAATAGCGGGATATCGGCAGATACGCAGTATTTT. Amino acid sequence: CASSLNSGISADTQYF.

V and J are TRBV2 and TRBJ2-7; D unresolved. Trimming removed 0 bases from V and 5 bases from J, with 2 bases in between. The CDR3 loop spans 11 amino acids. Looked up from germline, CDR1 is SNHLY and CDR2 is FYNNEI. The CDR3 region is CASSEAHEQYF. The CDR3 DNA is TGTGCCAGCAGTGAAGCTCACGAGCAGTACTTC.

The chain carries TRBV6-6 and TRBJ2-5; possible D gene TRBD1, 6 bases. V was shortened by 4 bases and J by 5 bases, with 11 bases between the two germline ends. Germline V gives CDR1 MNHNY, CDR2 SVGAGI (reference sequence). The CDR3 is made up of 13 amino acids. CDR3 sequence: CASSFPQGETQYF. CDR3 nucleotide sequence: TGTGCCAGCAGTTTCCCCCAGGGGGAGACCCAGTACTTC.

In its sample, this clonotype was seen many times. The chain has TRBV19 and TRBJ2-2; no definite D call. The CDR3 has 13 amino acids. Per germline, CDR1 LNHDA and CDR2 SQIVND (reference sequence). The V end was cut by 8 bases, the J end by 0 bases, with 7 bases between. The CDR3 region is CASANPNTGELFF. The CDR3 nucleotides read TGTGCCAGTGCCAATCCGAACACCGGGGAGCTGTTTTTT. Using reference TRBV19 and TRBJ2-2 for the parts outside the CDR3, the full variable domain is DGGITQSPKYLFRKEGQNVTLSCEQNLNHDAMYWYRQDPGQGLRLIYYSQIVNDFQKGDIAEGYSVSREKKESFPLTVTSAQKNPTAFYLCASANPNTGELFFGEGSRLTVL.

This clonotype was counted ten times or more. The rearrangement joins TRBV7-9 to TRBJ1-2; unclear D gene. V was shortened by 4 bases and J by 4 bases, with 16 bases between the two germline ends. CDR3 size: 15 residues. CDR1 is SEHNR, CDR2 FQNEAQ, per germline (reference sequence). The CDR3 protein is CASSSRNFGSYGYTF. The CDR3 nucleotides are TGTGCCAGCAGCTCTAGAAACTTTGGGAGCTATGGCTACACCTTC.

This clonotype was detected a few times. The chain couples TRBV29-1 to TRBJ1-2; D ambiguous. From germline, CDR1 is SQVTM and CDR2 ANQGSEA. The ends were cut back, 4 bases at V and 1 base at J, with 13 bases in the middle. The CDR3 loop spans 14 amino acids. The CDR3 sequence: CSVAGEYFNYGYTF. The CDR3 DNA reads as TGCAGCGTTGCCGGAGAATATTTTAACTATGGCTACACCTTC. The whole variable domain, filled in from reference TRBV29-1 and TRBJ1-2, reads SAVISQKPSRDICQRGTSLTIQCQVDSQVTMMFWYRQQPGQSLTLIATANQGSEATYESGFVIDKFPISRPNLTFSTLTVSNMSPEDSSIYLCSVAGEYFNYGYTFGSGTRLTVV.